This T cell receptor beta chain stems from a study of blood T cells in healthy people across ages. The V segment lost 5 bases and the J segment 6 bases; nucleotides outside the gene matches: 9. This CDR3 contains 14 residues. In germline, CDR1 is SGHRS, CDR2 YFSETQ. A second about 7 to 11 cycle PCR used barcoded and J-beta primers. TCRdb reprocessed the 5' RACE reads with MiXCR, giving one entry per CDR3 protein. Found here are about 720,000 distinct CDR3 sequences, 22% of them singletons; the top ten hold around a fifth. The source material was blood. V is TRBV5-1 and J is TRBJ2-7; 9 nucleotides align to TRBD2. The receptor was isolated from a man between 70 and 80 years old in good health. The CDR3 coding sequence is TGCGCCAGCAGACCCCGTGGAGCGGGAGGCGAGCAGTACTTC. This sequence encodes CASRPRGAGGEQYF.